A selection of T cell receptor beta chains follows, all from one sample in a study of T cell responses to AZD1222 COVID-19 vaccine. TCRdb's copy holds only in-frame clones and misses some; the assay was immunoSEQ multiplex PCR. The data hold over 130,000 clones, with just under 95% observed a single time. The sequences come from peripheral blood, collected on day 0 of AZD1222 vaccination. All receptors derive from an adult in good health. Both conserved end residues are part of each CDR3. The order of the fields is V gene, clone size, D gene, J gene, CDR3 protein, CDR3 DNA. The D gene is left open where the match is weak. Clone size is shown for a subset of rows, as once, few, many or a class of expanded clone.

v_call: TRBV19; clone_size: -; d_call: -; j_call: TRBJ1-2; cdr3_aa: CASTYGSHHGYTF; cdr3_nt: TGTGCCAGCACCTACGGAAGCCATCATGGCTACACCTTC
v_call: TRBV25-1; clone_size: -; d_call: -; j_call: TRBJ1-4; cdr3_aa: CASSARTAANEKLFF; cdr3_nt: TGTGCCAGCAGTGCCCGGACAGCCGCTAATGAAAAACTGTTTTTT
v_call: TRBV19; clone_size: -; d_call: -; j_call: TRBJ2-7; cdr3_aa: CASSPGRPYEQYF; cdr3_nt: TGTGCCAGTAGTCCCGGCAGACCCTACGAGCAGTACTTC
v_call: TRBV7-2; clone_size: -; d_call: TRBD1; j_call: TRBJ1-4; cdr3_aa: CASSLVGQGEKLFF; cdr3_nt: TGTGCCAGCAGCTTAGTGGGACAGGGTGAAAAACTGTTTTTT
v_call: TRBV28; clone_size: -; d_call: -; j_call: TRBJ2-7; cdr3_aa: CASSLITEQYF; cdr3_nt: TGTGCCAGCAGTTTAATTACCGAGCAGTACTTC
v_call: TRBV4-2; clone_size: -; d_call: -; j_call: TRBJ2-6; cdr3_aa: CASSPTDSGANVLTF; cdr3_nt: TGTGCCAGCAGCCCGACAGACTCTGGGGCCAACGTCCTGACTTTC
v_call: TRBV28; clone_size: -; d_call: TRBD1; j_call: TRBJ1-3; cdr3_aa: CASRRTGDSGNTIYF; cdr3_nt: TGTGCCAGCAGAAGGACAGGAGACTCTGGAAACACCATATATTTT
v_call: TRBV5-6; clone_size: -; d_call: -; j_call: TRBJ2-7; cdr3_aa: CASSLGLLTYEQYF; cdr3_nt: TGTGCCAGCAGCTTGGGGCTCCTGACCTACGAGCAGTACTTC
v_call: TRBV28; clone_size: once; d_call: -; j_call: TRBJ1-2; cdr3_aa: CASSPGGLNGYTF; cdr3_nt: TGTGCCAGCAGCCCCGGAGGGTTAAATGGCTACACCTTC
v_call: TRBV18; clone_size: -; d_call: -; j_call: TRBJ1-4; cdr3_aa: CASSHSAGEKLFF; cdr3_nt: TGTGCCAGCTCACATTCAGCAGGTGAAAAACTGTTTTTT
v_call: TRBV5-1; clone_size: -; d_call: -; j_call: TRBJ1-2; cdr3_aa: CASSLDHNNYGYTF; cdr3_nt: TGCGCCAGCAGCTTGGATCATAATAACTATGGCTACACCTTC
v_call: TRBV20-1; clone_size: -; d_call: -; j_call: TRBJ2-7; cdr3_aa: CSARESYEQYF; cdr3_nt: TGCAGTGCTAGAGAATCCTACGAGCAGTACTTC
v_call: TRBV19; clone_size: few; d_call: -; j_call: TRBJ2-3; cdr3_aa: CASSSSRGDTQYF; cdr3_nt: TGTGCCAGTAGTTCGTCGAGGGGGGATACGCAGTATTTT
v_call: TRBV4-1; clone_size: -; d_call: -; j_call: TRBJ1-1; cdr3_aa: CASSPAGAEAFF; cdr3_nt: TGCGCCAGCAGCCCAGCCGGGGCTGAAGCTTTCTTT
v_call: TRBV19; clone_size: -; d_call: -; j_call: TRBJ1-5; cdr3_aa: CASKTHLGAGQPQHF; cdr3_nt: TGTGCCAGTAAAACCCATTTGGGGGCTGGGCAGCCCCAGCATTTT
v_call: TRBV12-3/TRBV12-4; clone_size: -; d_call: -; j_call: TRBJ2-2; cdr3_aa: CASSFSGELFF; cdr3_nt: TGTGCCAGCAGTTTTTCCGGGGAGCTGTTTTTT
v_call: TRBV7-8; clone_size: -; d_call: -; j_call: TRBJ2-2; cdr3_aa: CASSLVGSGRTGELFF; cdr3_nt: TGTGCCAGCAGCTTAGTAGGGTCAGGGCGAACCGGGGAGCTGTTTTTT
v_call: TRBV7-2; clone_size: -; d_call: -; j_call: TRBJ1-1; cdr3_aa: CASSFGGEGTEAFF; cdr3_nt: TGTGCCAGCAGTTTTGGGGGCGAGGGGACTGAAGCTTTCTTT
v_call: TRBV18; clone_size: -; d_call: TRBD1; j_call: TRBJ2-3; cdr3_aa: CASSPGQGAADTQYF; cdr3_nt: TGTGCCAGCTCACCGGGACAGGGGGCGGCAGATACGCAGTATTTT
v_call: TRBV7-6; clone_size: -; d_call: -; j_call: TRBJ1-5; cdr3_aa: CASSWGPFGNQPQHF; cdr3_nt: TGTGCCAGCAGCTGGGGACCTTTTGGCAATCAGCCCCAGCATTTT
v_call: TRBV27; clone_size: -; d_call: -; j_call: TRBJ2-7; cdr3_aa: CASSPRRDYEQYF; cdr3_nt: TGTGCCAGCAGTCCCCGGAGGGACTACGAGCAGTACTTC
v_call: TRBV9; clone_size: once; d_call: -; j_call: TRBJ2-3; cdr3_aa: CASSPGPNRPSTDTQYF; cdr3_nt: TGTGCCAGCAGCCCAGGACCTAACAGGCCTAGCACAGATACGCAGTATTTT
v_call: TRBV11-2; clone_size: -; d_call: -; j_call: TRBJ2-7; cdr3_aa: CASSLVGGQYEQYF; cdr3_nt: TGTGCCAGCAGCTTAGTTGGGGGGCAGTACGAGCAGTACTTC
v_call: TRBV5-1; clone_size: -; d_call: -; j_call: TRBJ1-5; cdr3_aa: CASSSGVGSNQPQHF; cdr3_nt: TGCGCCAGCAGCTCCGGGGTTGGAAGCAATCAGCCCCAGCATTTT
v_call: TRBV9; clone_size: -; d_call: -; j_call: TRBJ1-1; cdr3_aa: CASSVETVNTEAFF; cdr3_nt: TGTGCCAGCAGCGTAGAGACAGTGAACACTGAAGCTTTCTTT
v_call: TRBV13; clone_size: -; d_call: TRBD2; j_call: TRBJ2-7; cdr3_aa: CASSFGTRSYEQYF; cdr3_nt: TGTGCCAGCAGCTTTGGGACTAGATCCTACGAGCAGTACTTC
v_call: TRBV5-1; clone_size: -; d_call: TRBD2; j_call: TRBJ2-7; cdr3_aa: CASSLEGLAGTYEQYF; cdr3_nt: TGCGCCAGCAGCTTGGAGGGGCTAGCGGGAACCTACGAGCAGTACTTC
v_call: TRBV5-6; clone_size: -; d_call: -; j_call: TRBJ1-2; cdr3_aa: CASSLFGGGSYGYTF; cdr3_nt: TGTGCCAGCAGCTTGTTTGGGGGCGGGAGCTATGGCTACACCTTC
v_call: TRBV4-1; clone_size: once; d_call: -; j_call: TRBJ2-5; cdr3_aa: CASSQPRAGQGETQYF; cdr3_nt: TGCGCCAGCAGCCAACCCCGCGCAGGGCAAGGAGAGACCCAGTACTTC
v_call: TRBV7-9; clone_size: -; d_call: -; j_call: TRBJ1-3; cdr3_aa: CASSLSQGNTIYF; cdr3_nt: TGTGCCAGCAGCTTAAGTCAAGGAAACACCATATATTTT
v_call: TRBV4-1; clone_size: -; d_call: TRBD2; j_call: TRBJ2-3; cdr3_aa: CASSSRRLAEISTDTQYF; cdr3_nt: TGCGCCAGCAGCTCCCGACGACTAGCGGAAATTAGCACAGATACGCAGTATTTT
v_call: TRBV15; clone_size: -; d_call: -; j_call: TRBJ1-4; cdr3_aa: CATSRGGTAENEKLFF; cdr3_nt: TGTGCCACCAGCAGAGGCGGGACTGCGGAAAATGAAAAACTGTTTTTT
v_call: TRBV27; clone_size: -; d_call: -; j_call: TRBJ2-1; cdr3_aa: CASSSTPRRGNEQFF; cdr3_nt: TGTGCCAGCAGTTCCACCCCCCGCCGGGGCAATGAGCAGTTCTTC
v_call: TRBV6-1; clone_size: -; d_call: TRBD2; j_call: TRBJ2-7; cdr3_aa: CASSARAGTSGYEQYF; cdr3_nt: TGTGCCAGCAGTGCACGGGCCGGGACTAGCGGCTACGAGCAGTACTTC
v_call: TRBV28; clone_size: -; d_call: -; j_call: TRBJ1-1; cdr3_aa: CASSYPGRGRTEAFF; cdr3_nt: TGTGCCAGCAGTTACCCTGGGCGGGGGCGAACTGAAGCTTTCTTT
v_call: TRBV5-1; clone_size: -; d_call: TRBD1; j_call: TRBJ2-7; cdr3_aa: CASSPVALTGGYEQYF; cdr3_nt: TGCGCCAGCAGCCCGGTTGCACTTACAGGGGGATACGAGCAGTACTTC
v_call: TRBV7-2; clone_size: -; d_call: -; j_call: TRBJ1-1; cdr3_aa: CASSLSWNTEAFF; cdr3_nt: TGTGCCAGCAGCTTATCCTGGAACACTGAAGCTTTCTTT
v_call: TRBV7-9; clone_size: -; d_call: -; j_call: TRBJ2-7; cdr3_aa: CASSLGPEGTYEQYF; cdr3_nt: TGTGCCAGCAGCTTGGGACCAGAGGGAACCTACGAGCAGTACTTC
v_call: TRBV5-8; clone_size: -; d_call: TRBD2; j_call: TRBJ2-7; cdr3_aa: CASSLGEGRF; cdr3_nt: TGTGCCAGCAGCTTGGGGGAGGGTCGCTTC
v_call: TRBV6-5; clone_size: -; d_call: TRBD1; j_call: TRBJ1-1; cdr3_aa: CASNDRGDREAFF; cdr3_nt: TGTGCCAGTAACGACAGGGGGGATCGGGAAGCTTTCTTT